A selection of T cell receptor beta chains follows, all from one sample in a study of Ad26.COV2.S vaccination and SARS-CoV-2 variants. Repertoires were generated with immunoSEQ multiplex PCR, while TCRdb's copy carries only in-frame clones and drops some. The sample records approximately 450,000 clones, approximately 92% being singletons. The sequencing used peripheral blood, collected in a trial of Ad26.COV2.S vaccine versus placebo. The receptors shown here come from a person between 18 and 65 years old who received the Ad26.COV2.S COVID-19 vaccine or a placebo. The CDR3 runs from the conserved cysteine through the conserved F or W. The D gene is left open where the match is weak. Clone size, where shown, is once, few, many, or a class for clones that have expanded.

. TRBJ2-1 15 . TRBV18 TGTGCCAGCTCACCACGGCTTAGAGAATACAATGAGCAGTTCTTC CASSPRLREYNEQFF
once TRBJ2-7 14 . TRBV13 TGTGCCAGCAGCGAGGGGGGTAATACCTACGAGCAGTACTTC CASSEGGNTYEQYF
. TRBJ1-4 15 TRBD1 TRBV5-4 TGTGCCAGCAGCCGCGACAGGGCAACTAATGAAAAACTGTTTTTT CASSRDRATNEKLFF
. TRBJ1-1 16 . TRBV3-1/TRBV3-2 TGTGCCAGCAGCCGAGGAGGGGCCCAAGGGTACACTGAAGCTTTCTTT CASSRGGAQGYTEAFF
. TRBJ2-2 16 . TRBV24-1 TGTGCCACCAGTGAAACCAGGGTAGCGAACACCGGGGAGCTGTTTTTT CATSETRVANTGELFF
. TRBJ1-1 11 . TRBV19 TGTGCCAGTAGTCGAGGGGCTGAAGCTTTCTTT CASSRGAEAFF
. TRBJ2-7 18 TRBD2 TRBV10-3 TGTGCCATCAGCGCCCCACCGGGACTAGTCTTTAGCTCCTACGAGCAGTACTTC CAISAPPGLVFSSYEQYF
. TRBJ2-3 16 . TRBV7-8 TGTGCCAGCAGCCCCAAGAGGGGCGGCGGCACAGATACGCAGTATTTT CASSPKRGGGTDTQYF
. TRBJ2-2 16 . TRBV19 TGTGCCAGTAGTATGGCCGGGGGCGGGAACACCGGGGAGCTGTTTTTT CASSMAGGGNTGELFF
. TRBJ2-1 15 . TRBV7-3 TGTGCCAGCAGCCCCACAGGACTGGCAAACAATGAGCAGTTCTTC CASSPTGLANNEQFF